The sequence of this T cell receptor beta chain was determined in a study of a mutant IDH1 vaccine in newly diagnosed glioma. Study findings and constraints: Changes to the top peripheral T cell clonotypes appeared unrelated to pseudoprogression.

On this clone itself: Its antigen remains unknown.

The sample's time point: week 47, end of study. In every dose of vaccine, 300 ug of mutant IDH1 20-mer peptide was given alongside topical imiquimod. Repertoires were generated with immunoSEQ multiplex PCR, while TCRdb's copy carries only in-frame clones and drops some. The sample has roughly 86,000 clones; approximately 75% are singletons. The V and J ends lost 2 bases and 3 bases respectively, with 20 bases between them. This CDR3 is built from 17 residues. From germline, CDR1 is SGHKS and CDR2 YYEKEE (reference sequence). The sequencing here drew on PBMCs, taken from a glioma patient whose treatment included an IDH1 peptide vaccine. The source of this sequence is a man aged 35-49 years with glioma. This chain uses TRBV5-5 with TRBJ2-5; weak D call: TRBD2 (5 bases). The CDR3 DNA reads as TGTGCCAGCAGCTTACCCCGGGCTCGGGAATGGGAAGAGACCCAGTACTTC. This sequence encodes CASSLPRAREWEETQYF.